The sequence of this T cell receptor beta chain was determined in a study of CD8 T cells in ankylosing spondylitis. General study findings and limits: Significant enrichment of disease-linked clones was reportedly seen in matched ankylosing spondylitis synovial fluid. Disease-linked clones displayed a CD8+ phenotype and appeared relatively rarely in peripheral blood. A motif of under ten highly homologous TCR beta variants was seen as apparently characteristic of ankylosing spondylitis blood.

This clonotype was detected only a few times. Its antigen is unidentified. Quantitative 5'-RACE with molecular barcodes was used to make the TCR beta libraries. TCRdb re-analysed the 5' RACE reads in MiXCR, keeping a single row per CDR3 protein. The sample lists about 800,000 distinct CDR3 sequences; approximately 12% were seen once. The V and J ends lost 7 bases and 0 bases respectively, with 13 bases between them. The CDR3 runs to 14 residues. The V gene's germline CDR1 is MNHEY and CDR2 SVGEGT. The TCR was taken from a male donor with ankylosing spondylitis. Input material: blood, either unsorted or a sorted T cell fraction (not recorded which). This chain joins TRBV6-2 or TRBV6-3 and TRBJ2-7; D is perhaps TRBD2 (6 bases). CDR3 amino acids: CASTAGPSSYEQYF. Written as DNA, the CDR3 is TGTGCCAGCACCGCGGGGCCAAGCTCCTACGAGCAGTACTTC.